Shown below are 6 T cell receptor beta chains from a single sample sequenced in a study of cytomegalovirus exposure and HLA in healthy donors (dated by TCRdb to 2016 to 2017). The library was obtained by the immunoSEQ multiplex PCR assay. The multiplex PCR relied on a mix of 60 forward primers for TCR Vbeta segments and 13 reverse primers for TCR Jbeta segments. TCRdb limited this immuneACCESS table to in-frame rearrangements with V and J called. A share of clones is missing; checked studies link under half to unresolved V genes, and the rest is unexplained. Recorded for this sample are 250,000 to 350,000 clones; around 65% of them occurred a single time. Approximately 2.5% of the sample is in the top ten clones. Sequenced sample: PBMCs. These TCRs come from a female donor in good health and CMV-seronegative.

The CDR3 sequence: CASSLVGGSSYNEQFF. CDR3 DNA: TGTGCCAGCAGCTTAGTAGGAGGAAGCTCCTACAATGAGCAGTTCTTC. This chain joins TRBV7-6 and TRBJ2-1; perhaps TRBD2 as D (5 bases). CDR1 and CDR2 (germline): SGHVS, FNYEAQ. The V and J ends lost 1 base and 0 bases respectively, with 10 bases between them. This CDR3 has 16 residues.

The chain is built from TRBV27 and TRBJ2-5, with a tentative D call TRBD1 (5 bases). Gene TRBJ2-7 matches the end of the DNA better, so the J call may be wrong. CDR1 and CDR2 from the germline V gene are MNHEY and SMNVEV (reference sequence). The length of the CDR3 is 14 residues. The CDR3, as DNA: TGTGCCAGCAGACAAACAGGTACATCCTACGAGCAGTACTTC. As protein: CASRQTGTSYEQYF.

The V and J genes are TRBV5-1 and TRBJ2-7; D possibly corresponds to TRBD2 (5 bases). V was cut by 1 base and J by 4 bases, with 6 bases left in between. This CDR3 contains 12 residues. The germline V gene encodes CDR1 SGHRS and CDR2 YFSETQ. The CDR3 sequence: CASSLTGYEQYF. CDR3 in DNA: TGCGCCAGCAGCTTGACGGGATACGAGCAGTACTTC.

In this sample, this clone turned up a few times. J is TRBJ1-2 and V is TRBV7-9, with 7 bases that match TRBD1. The CDR3 length is 13 residues. The trim removed 5 bases at V and 4 bases at J, leaving 4 bases unmatched. Per the germline V gene, CDR1 is SEHNR and CDR2 is FQNEAQ (reference sequence). The CDR3 sequence: CASSLQGSYGYTF. Here the CDR3 DNA reads TGTGCCAGCAGCCTACAGGGGAGCTATGGCTACACCTTC.

The chain carries TRBV6-4 and TRBJ2-2; TRBD2 matches 9 bases. There are 20 residues in the CDR3. The ends lost 3 bases at V and 2 bases at J; junction bases unmatched: 16. Per the germline V gene, CDR1 is MRHNA and CDR2 is SNTAGT. CDR3 DNA: TGTGCCAGCAGTGAGATATCCCTTAGCGGGAGTATATACAACACCGGGGAGCTGTTTTTT. The encoded protein is CASSEISLSGSIYNTGELFF.

This clone was found a few times. The chain employs TRBV6-6 and TRBJ1-5, with D unclear. Trimming left V 5 bases short and J 6 bases short, with 11 bases between. This CDR3 has 13 amino acids. Germline V lookup: CDR1 MNHNY, CDR2 SVGAGI (reference sequence). CDR3: CASSPTDFQPQHF. CDR3 coding DNA: TGTGCCAGCAGTCCCACGGACTTTCAGCCCCAGCATTTT.